The sequence of this T cell receptor (beta chain) was determined in a study of blood T cell repertoires in COVID-19. Overall study: Samples taken during acute and convalescent COVID-19 were collected in the United States, Italy and Spain. T cells, B-cell-depleted T cells, or PBMCs supplied cDNA or gDNA.

Cohorts were based on clinical histories the participants reported. This CDR3 is 12 amino acids long. V lost 4 bases, J lost 7 bases, and 10 bases lay in between. Original processing notes: Estimation of nucleated cell counts relied on the amplification of reference gene primers. Clones were read by immunoSEQ multiplex PCR, and TCRdb kept only the in-frame ones, dropping some. From that table come the V and J calls and clone size; the DNA was used to work out D and trimming. Among about 210,000 clones listed, approximately 80% were seen once. The chain is built from TRBV12-3 or TRBV12-4 and TRBJ1-2, with a tentative D call TRBD1 (5 bases). The sequenced sample consisted of PBMCs or T cells enriched from blood (not recorded which). The sequence was collected from a man aged 30-40 years with acute COVID-19. CDR3 DNA sequence: TGTGCCAGCAGTTGGACAAGAGGTGGCTACACCTTC. Translating it yields CASSWTRGGYTF.